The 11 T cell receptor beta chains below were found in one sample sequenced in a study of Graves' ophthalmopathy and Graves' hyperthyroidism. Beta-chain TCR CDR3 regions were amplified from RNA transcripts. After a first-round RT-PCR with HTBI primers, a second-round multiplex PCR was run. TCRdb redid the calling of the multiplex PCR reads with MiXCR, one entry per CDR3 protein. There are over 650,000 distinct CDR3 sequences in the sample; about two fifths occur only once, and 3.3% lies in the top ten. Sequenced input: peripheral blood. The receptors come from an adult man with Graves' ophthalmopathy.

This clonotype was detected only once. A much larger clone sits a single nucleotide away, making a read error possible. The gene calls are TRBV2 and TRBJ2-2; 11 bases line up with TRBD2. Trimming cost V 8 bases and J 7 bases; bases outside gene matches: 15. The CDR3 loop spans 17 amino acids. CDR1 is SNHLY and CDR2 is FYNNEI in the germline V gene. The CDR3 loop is CASGRTGLLAGVGELFF. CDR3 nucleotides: TGTGCCAGCGGGCGAACTGGACTACTAGCGGGAGTCGGGGAGCTGTTTTTT.

The CDR3 is CSAPRGGGPYEQYF. CDR3 DNA sequence: TGCAGTGCGCCTAGGGGCGGGGGTCCCTACGAGCAGTACTTC. This chain uses TRBV20-1 with TRBJ2-7, with TRBD2 identical over 7 bases. Trimming cost V 6 bases and J 2 bases; bases outside gene matches: 10. The CDR3 sequence is 14 residues long. Germline values: CDR1 DFQATT, CDR2 SNEGSKA (reference sequence).

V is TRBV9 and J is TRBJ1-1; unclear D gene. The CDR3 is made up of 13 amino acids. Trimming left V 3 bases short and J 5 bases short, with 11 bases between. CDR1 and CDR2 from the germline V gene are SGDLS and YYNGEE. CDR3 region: CASSARPGTEAFF. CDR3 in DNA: TGTGCCAGCAGCGCCAGACCGGGGACTGAAGCTTTCTTT.

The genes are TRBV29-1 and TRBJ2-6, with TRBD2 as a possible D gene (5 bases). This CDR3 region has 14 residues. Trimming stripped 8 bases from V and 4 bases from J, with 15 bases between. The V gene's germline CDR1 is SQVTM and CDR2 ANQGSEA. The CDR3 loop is CSSGLHTGANVLTF. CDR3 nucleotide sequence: TGCAGCTCTGGACTGCACACCGGGGCCAACGTCCTGACTTTC.

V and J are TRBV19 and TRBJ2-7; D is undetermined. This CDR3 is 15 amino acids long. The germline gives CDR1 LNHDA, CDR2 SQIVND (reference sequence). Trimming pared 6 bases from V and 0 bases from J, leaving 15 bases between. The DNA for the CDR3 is TGTGCCAGTAGCCCTAGTGCAGCGAGCTCCTACGAGCAGTACTTC. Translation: CASSPSAASSYEQYF.

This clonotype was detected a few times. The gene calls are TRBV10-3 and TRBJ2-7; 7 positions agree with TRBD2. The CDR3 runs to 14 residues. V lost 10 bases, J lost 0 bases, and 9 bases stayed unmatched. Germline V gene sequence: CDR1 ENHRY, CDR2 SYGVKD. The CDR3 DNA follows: TGTGCCAGCAAGCCTAGCGGATACTCCTACGAGCAGTACTTC. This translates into CASKPSGYSYEQYF.

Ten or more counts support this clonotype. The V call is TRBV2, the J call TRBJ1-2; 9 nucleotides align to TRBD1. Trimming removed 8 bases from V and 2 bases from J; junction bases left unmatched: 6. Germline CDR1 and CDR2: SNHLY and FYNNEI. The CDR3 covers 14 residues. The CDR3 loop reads CASRGTGMNYGYTF. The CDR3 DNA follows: TGTGCCAGCCGGGGGACAGGGATGAACTATGGCTACACCTTC.

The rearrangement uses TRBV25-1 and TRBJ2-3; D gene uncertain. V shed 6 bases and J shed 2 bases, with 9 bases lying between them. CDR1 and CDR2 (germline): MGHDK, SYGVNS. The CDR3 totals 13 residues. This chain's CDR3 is CASSPSYTDTQYF. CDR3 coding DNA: TGTGCCAGCAGCCCTTCTTACACAGATACGCAGTATTTT.

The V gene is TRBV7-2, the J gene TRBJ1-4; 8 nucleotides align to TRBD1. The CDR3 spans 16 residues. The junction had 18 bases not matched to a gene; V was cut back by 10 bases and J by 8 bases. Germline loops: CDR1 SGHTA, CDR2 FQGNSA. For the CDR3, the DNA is TGTGCCACCCAGGGGAGACGGACAGGGAGCAGGGAAAAACTGTTTTTT. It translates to CATQGRRTGSREKLFF.

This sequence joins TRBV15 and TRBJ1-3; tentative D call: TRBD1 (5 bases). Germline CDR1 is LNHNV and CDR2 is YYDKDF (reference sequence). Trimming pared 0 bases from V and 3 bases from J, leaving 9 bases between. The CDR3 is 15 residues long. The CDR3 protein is CATSRDRGVGNTIYF. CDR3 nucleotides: TGTGCCACCAGCAGAGATCGAGGGGTTGGAAACACCATATATTTT.

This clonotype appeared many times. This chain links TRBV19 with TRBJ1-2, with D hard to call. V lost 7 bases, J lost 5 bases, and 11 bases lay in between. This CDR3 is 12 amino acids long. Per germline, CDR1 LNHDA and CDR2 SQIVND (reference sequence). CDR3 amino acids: CASNGGLYGYTF. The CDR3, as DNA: TGTGCCAGTAACGGAGGGTTGTATGGCTACACCTTC.